The clone carrying this T cell receptor (beta chain) has more than one count but fewer than ten. Antigen specificity is unknown. The data derive from a study of T-cell memory formation after mild COVID-19. Turning to the study itself: Clustering of TCRs was largely donor specific.

The V gene end was trimmed by 4 bases and the J gene end by 4 bases; junction bases not matched to a gene: 8. The CDR3 covers 16 residues. Germline V CDR1 and CDR2: SEHNR, FQNEAQ (reference sequence). The study's findings and limits: A second wave of clones peaked on day 37, and their SARS-CoV-2 specificity went unconfirmed. Cross-reactive memory seemingly joined, as some responding clones were found in pre-infection memory.

The 5'RACE method, run with constant-segment primers, produced TCR alpha and TCR beta cDNA libraries (carrying sample barcodes and UMIs). MiXCR was run by TCRdb on the 5' RACE reads, yielding one entry per CDR3 protein. Among roughly 110,000 distinct CDR3 sequences listed, approximately 17% were seen once. Source material: PBMCs or a T cell subset sorted from them (not recorded which). This sequence joins TRBV7-9 and TRBJ2-2, with 8 bases matching TRBD2. The clonotype originates from an adult woman who had mild COVID-19 (a few samples of this study predate the infection). Cell type and time point are not known. Here the CDR3 reads CASSSLAGSGTGELFF. CDR3 nucleotide sequence: TGTGCCAGCAGCTCTTTAGCGGGAAGCGGCACCGGGGAGCTGTTTTTT. The whole variable domain, filled in from reference TRBV7-9 and TRBJ2-2, reads DTGVSQNPRHKITKRGQNVTFRCDPISEHNRLYWYRQTLGQGPEFLTYFQNEAQLEKSRLLSDRFSAERPKGSFSTLEIQRTEQGDSAMYLCASSSLAGSGTGELFFGEGSRLTVL.